The 5 T cell receptor beta chains reported below all come from one sample, sequenced in a study of human T cells and chemical hapten exposure (dated by TCRdb to the early 2020s). Read against the paper, the sample's time point label means: patch test 1, 2 weeks after DPC sensitization. Interpreted using the paper, the treatment or condition label stands for: therapeutic diphenylcyclopropenone sensitization with weekly scalp DPC. The protocol used for the library was RACE. TCRdb names NextSeq 500 as the instrument used. TCRdb itself trimmed the public reads at Q25 with fastp, ran MiXCR and retained productive beta chains. One record per CDR3 amino acid sequence lists the most common genes and DNA. Counted in this sample were about 110,000 distinct CDR3 sequences; more than 9.5% of them appeared once. The ten biggest clones cover under 4.5% of the sample. The sample was whole blood, taken in connection with sensitization to the hapten diphenylcyclopropenone (DPC). The source of these receptors is a middle-aged woman with alopecia areata. Some clones in this sample may be carry-over from other donors' samples.

The J gene is TRBJ1-1, the V gene TRBV6-6; 8 nucleotides line up with TRBD1. V was pared by 8 bases and J by 5 bases, with 13 bases of the junction left unmatched. This CDR3 is built from 15 residues. Per the germline V gene, CDR1 is MNHNY and CDR2 is SVGAGI (reference sequence). The CDR3 DNA reads as TGTGCCAGCGACGGACAGGGCAGGGAAGAGACTGAAGCTTTCTTT. Protein sequence: CASDGQGREETEAFF.

This clonotype came up a few times. The chain is built from TRBV5-4 and TRBJ2-1, with D possibly being TRBD1 (6 bases). The ends were cut back, 4 bases at V and 3 bases at J, with 17 bases in the middle. CDR3 length equals 16 residues. Per the germline V gene, CDR1 is SGHNT and CDR2 is YYREEE (reference sequence). The CDR3 loop reads CASSQGLASNYNEQFF. CDR3 DNA sequence: TGTGCCAGCAGCCAGGGGTTGGCCTCGAACTACAATGAGCAGTTCTTC. Looking up the rest from reference TRBV5-4 and TRBJ2-1 gives the full variable domain: ETGVTQSPTHLIKTRGQQVTLRCSSQSGHNTVSWYQQALGQGPQFIFQYYREEENGRGNFPPRFSGLQFPNYSSELNVNALELDDSALYLCASSQGLASNYNEQFFGPGTRLTVL.

This clonotype turned up a few times. This chain uses TRBV28 with TRBJ2-1, with 12 bases aligning to TRBD2. The V gene's germline CDR1 is MDHEN and CDR2 SYDVKM. The CDR3 loop spans 16 amino acids. The trim removed 6 bases at V and 4 bases at J, leaving 7 bases unmatched. The CDR3 DNA is TGTGCCAGCAGACGAACCGGGACTAGCGGGTACAATGAGCAGTTCTTC. Encoded protein: CASRRTGTSGYNEQFF.

This chain uses TRBV11-2 with TRBJ1-3; TRBD1 is a possible D gene (5 bases). Germline V lookup: CDR1 SGHAT, CDR2 FQNNGV. This CDR3 comprises 17 residues. Trimming shortened V by 1 base and J by 0 bases, and 13 bases separated the two germline ends. This CDR3 reads CASSLGVGALSGNTIYF. The CDR3 DNA reads as TGTGCCAGCAGCTTAGGGGTCGGGGCTCTCTCTGGAAACACCATATATTTT.

V usage is TRBV14 and J usage is TRBJ1-3; the D is unclear. The germline V gene encodes CDR1 SGHDN and CDR2 FVKESK. Trimming took 4 bases from V and 0 from J, leaving 7 bases between them. CDR3 size: 14 residues. The CDR3: CASSRISSGNTIYF. In DNA form, the CDR3 reads TGTGCCAGCAGCCGAATTAGCTCTGGAAACACCATATATTTT.